This T cell receptor beta chain was identified in a study of T cells in Graves' hyperthyroidism and ophthalmopathy. Clinicians diagnosed patients from clinical symptoms, serum thyroxine and TRAb, thyroid ultrasound and orbital computed tomography. Using 10 ml of fresh peripheral blood, PBMCs were prepared. The study, taken as a whole, reports: A model built on 13 V-J features separated ophthalmopathy from stable hyperthyroidism.

RNA transcripts served as the template for amplifying TCR beta CDR3 regions. HTBI primers were the set used in a first-round RT-PCR of the TCR CDR3. TCRdb passed the multiplex PCR reads through MiXCR, listing each CDR3 protein once. The data show about 320,000 distinct CDR3 sequences, around 16% seen once. This clonotype was detected only a few times. Its antigen is not known. The receptor's source is a man younger than 40 with Graves' hyperthyroidism. Sequenced material: blood.

For the CDR3, the DNA is TGTGCCAGCAGTGCTTTTGACAGGACACATCAGCCCCAGCATTTT. This translates into CASSAFDRTHQPQHF. The rearrangement links TRBV6-1 to TRBJ1-5, with a possible D match to TRBD1 (6 bases). The CDR3 loop spans 15 amino acids. The germline V gene has CDR1 MNHNS and CDR2 SASEGT. Trimming left V 4 bases short and J 5 bases short, with 15 bases between.